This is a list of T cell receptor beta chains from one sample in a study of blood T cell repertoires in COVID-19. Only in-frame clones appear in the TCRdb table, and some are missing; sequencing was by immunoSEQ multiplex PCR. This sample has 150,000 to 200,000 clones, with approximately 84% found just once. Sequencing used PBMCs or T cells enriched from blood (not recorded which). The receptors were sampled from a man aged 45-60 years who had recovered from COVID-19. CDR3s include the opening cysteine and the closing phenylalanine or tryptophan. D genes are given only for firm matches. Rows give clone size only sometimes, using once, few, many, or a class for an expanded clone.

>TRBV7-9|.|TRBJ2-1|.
TGTGCCAGCAGCAAATTCGGGGGAACCTACAATGAGCAGTTCTTC
CASSKFGGTYNEQFF
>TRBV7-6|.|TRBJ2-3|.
TGTGCCAGCAGCAGCGCAGGGGCAACGCAGTATTTT
CASSSAGATQYF
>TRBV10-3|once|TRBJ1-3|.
TGTGCCATCAGCCCAGCCCCTAGTGTCTCTGGAAACACCATATATTTT
CAISPAPSVSGNTIYF
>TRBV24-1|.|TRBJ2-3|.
TGTGCCACCAGTGATAGCGGGTCATGGGATACGCAGTATTTT
CATSDSGSWDTQYF
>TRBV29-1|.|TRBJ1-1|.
TGCAGCGTTCAGCTGACAGGGAACACTGAAGCTTTCTTT
CSVQLTGNTEAFF
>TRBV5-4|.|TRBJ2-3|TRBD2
TGTGCCAGCAGCTTAGGCGGGGGGGGAACAGATACGCAGTATTTT
CASSLGGGGTDTQYF
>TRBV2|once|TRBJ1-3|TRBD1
TGTGCCAGCATTAGGTCCCGGGACAGAAGCTCTGGAAACACCATATATTTT
CASIRSRDRSSGNTIYF
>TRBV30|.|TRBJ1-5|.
TGTGCCTGGAGCTCAGGGGGCAATCAGCCCCAGCATTTT
CAWSSGGNQPQHF
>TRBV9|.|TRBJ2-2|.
TGTGCCAGCAGCGTAGGGCACCAAAACAGGGCCGGGGAGCTGTTTTTT
CASSVGHQNRAGELFF
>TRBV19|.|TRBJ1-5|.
TGTGCCAGTAGTTATGTGGGCAGGGTGGACAATCAGCCCCAGCATTTT
CASSYVGRVDNQPQHF
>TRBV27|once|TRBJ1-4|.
TGTGCCAGCAGAGCAAATGAAAAACTGTTTTTT
CASRANEKLFF
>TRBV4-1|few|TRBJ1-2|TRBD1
TGCGCCAGCAGCCAAGGGGACAGGTTGTCCTATGGCTACACCTTC
CASSQGDRLSYGYTF
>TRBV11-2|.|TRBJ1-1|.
TGTGCCAGCAGCATACAGGTATCGAACACTGAAGCTTTCTTT
CASSIQVSNTEAFF
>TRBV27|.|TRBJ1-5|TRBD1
TGTGCCAGCAGTTTTAGGGGGCCCTATAGCAATCAGCCCCAGCATTTT
CASSFRGPYSNQPQHF
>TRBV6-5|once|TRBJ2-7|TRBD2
TGTGCCAGCAGACTAGCGGGGGGTCTCTCCTACGAGCAGTACTTC
CASRLAGGLSYEQYF
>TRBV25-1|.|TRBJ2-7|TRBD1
TGTGCCAGCAGTCCTTGGGGACAGGGTTCCTACGAGCAGTACTTC
CASSPWGQGSYEQYF
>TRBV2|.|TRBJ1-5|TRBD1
TGTGCCCGCCCCTGGGGGACAGCTAGCAATCAGCCCCAGCATTTT
CARPWGTASNQPQHF
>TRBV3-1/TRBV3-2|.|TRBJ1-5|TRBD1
TGTGCCAGCAGCCAGGCCTCAGGGGGGAGTAATCAGCCCCAGCATTTT
CASSQASGGSNQPQHF
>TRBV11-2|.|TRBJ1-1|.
TGTGCCAGCAGCAGCCCACAGGGGAACACTGAAGCTTTCTTT
CASSSPQGNTEAFF
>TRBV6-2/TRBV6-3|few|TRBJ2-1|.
TGTGCCAGCAGCGAAACATCCGGGACATCCAATGAGCAGTTCTTC
CASSETSGTSNEQFF
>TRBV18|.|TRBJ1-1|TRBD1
TGTGCCAGCTCATCTATACCGACAGGGGCGACTTTCTTT
CASSSIPTGATFF
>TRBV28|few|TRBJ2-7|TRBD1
TGTGCCAGCAACACCGGGACAGGGGCTCGGGAGCAGTACTTC
CASNTGTGAREQYF
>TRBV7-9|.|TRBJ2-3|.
TGTGCCAGCAGCTTTTTAACAGATACGCAGTATTTT
CASSFLTDTQYF
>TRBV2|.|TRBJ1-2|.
TGTGCCAGCAGCGCAATGGCCTATGGCTACACCTTC
CASSAMAYGYTF
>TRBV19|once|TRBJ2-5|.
TGTGCCAGTAGTCAAAATGGCAGACAAGAGACCCAGTACTTC
CASSQNGRQETQYF
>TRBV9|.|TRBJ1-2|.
TGTGCCAGCAGCGTAGACCCTAACGGGAACTATGGCTACACCTTC
CASSVDPNGNYGYTF
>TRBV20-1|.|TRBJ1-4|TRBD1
TGCAGTGCTAGTAACAGGGGGAATGAAAAACTGTTTTTT
CSASNRGNEKLFF
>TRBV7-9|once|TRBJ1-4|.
TGTGCCAGCAGCGAGAGGGCAGCTACTAATGAAAAACTGTTTTTT
CASSERAATNEKLFF
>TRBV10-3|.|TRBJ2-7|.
TGTGCCATCAGCAGTTACAGGGACGAGCAGTACTTC
CAISSYRDEQYF
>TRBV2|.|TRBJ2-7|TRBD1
TGTGCCAGCAGGCCCGGGACAGGGGGACTGTACGAGCAGTACTTC
CASRPGTGGLYEQYF
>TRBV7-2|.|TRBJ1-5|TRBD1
TGTGCCAGCAGCCAAGGGACAGGGTATGGACAGCCCCAGCATTTT
CASSQGTGYGQPQHF
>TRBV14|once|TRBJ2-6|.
TGTGCCAGCAGGGTCGGCAGGGAGGCCCATCGATTC
CASRVGREAHRF
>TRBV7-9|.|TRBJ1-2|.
TGTGCCAGCAGCTTAGCAGAGGGTGCGGTGAATGGCTACACCTTC
CASSLAEGAVNGYTF
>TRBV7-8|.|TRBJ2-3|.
TGTGCCAGCAGCTCAGGGGTGGATACGCAGTATTTT
CASSSGVDTQYF
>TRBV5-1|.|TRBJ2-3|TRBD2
TGCGCCAGCAGCTTGTTGTTGGGCGGGGGGTTCACAGATACGCAGTATTTT
CASSLLLGGGFTDTQYF
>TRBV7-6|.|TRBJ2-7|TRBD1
TGTGCCAGCAGCTTAGACAGGGGGCTCCAGTACGAGCAGTACTTC
CASSLDRGLQYEQYF
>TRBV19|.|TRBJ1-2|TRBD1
TGTGCCAGTAGTTGGGACAGGGGGCCCTCTCCCGACGGTGGCTACACCTTC
CASSWDRGPSPDGGYTF
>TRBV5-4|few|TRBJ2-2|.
TGTGCCAGCAGACGAGATCTCACGGCCAGGGGGGCGAAGACCGGGGAGCTGTTTTTT
CASRRDLTARGAKTGELFF
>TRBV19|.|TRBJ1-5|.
TGTGCCAGTAGTACCAGGGGCTATAGCGATCAGCCCCAGCATTTT
CASSTRGYSDQPQHF
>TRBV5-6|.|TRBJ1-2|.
TGTGCCAGCACCGTAGTCGGGGTGGACTATGGCTACACCTTC
CASTVVGVDYGYTF
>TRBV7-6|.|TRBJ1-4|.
TGTGCCAGCAGCTTAGGGGCAGCCGGCCGGGAGGGGATAAATGAAAAACTGTTTTTT
CASSLGAAGREGINEKLFF
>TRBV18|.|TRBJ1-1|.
TGTGCCAGCTCACCACCGATTCGAGGGACTGAAGCTTTCTTT
CASSPPIRGTEAFF
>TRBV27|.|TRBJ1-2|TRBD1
TGTGCCAGCAGTCAACGGGGACAGGGGGCGGAAGGCTACACCTTC
CASSQRGQGAEGYTF
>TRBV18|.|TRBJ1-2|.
TGTGCCAGCTTAGGTAGATGGAGAGACGGCTACACCTTC
CASLGRWRDGYTF
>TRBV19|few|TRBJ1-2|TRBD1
TGTGCCAGTAGTGACAGGGTTAATGGTAACTATGGCTACACCTTC
CASSDRVNGNYGYTF
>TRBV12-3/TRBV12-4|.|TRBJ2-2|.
TGTGCCAGCCAACTCAACACCGGGGAGCTGTTTTTT
CASQLNTGELFF
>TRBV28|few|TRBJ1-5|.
TGTGCCAGCCCCCTCCCCCCTGAACCTAGCTATCAGCCCCAGCATTTT
CASPLPPEPSYQPQHF
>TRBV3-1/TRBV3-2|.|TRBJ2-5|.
TGTGCCAGCAGCCAAGGGGTAGCGAAGGGCCAAGAGACCCAGTACTTC
CASSQGVAKGQETQYF
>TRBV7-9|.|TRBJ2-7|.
TGTGCCAGCAGTTTCCGGCTGCCTGGGGGGTCCTACGAGCAGTACTTC
CASSFRLPGGSYEQYF
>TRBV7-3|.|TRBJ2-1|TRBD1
TGTGCCAGCAGCTACAGACAGGGGGACGCTCGGCAGTTCTTC
CASSYRQGDARQFF
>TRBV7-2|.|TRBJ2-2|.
TGTGCCAGCTCGTTAGGTGGGGGCCGTATCGGGGAGCTGTTTTTT
CASSLGGGRIGELFF
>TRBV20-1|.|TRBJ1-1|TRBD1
TGCAGTGCTAGTTCCCGACAGGGCTACACTGAAGCTTTCTTT
CSASSRQGYTEAFF
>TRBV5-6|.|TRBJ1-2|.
TGTGCCAGCAGCTCGGACACCTCCTATGGCTACACCTTC
CASSSDTSYGYTF
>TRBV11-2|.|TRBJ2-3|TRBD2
TGTGCCAGCAGCGGGCTAGAGCGGGGACCCACAGATACGCAGTATTTT
CASSGLERGPTDTQYF
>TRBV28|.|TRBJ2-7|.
TGTGCCAGCAGGCCGCGGGGGCTTTTTACCTACGAGCAGTACTTC
CASRPRGLFTYEQYF